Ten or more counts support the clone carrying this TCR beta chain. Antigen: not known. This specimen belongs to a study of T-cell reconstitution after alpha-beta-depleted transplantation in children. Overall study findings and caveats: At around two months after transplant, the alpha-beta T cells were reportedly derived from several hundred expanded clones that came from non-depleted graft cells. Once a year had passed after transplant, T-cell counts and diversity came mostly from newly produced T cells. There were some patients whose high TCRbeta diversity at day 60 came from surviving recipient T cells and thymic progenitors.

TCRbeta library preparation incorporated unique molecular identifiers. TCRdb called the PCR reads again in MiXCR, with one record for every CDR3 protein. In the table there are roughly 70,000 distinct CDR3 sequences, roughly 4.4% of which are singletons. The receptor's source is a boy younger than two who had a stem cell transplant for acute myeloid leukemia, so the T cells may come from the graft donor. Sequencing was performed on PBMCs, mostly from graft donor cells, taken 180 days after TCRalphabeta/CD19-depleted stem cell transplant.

The CDR3 here is CASSTGGANTGELFF. Written as DNA, the CDR3 is TGTGCCAGCAGCACCGGGGGGGCGAACACCGGGGAGCTGTTTTTT. V gene TRBV9 combines with J gene TRBJ2-2, with 8 bases fitting TRBD2. CDR3 length equals 15 residues. Germline V gene sequence: CDR1 SGDLS, CDR2 YYNGEE. V shed 4 bases, J shed 0 bases, and the junction held 2 bases outside the gene matches.